The sequence of this TCR beta chain was determined in a study of response to subunit inactivated influenza vaccine. TCRdb reprocessed the RT-PCR reads via MiXCR and lists one record per CDR3 protein. The sample consists of 450,000 to 600,000 distinct CDR3 sequences, around 8% of them appearing once. Germline V gene data show CDR1 as SNHLY and CDR2 as FYNNEI. The CDR3 covers 13 residues. V was clipped by 8 bases and J by 1 base, with 8 bases between them. This clonotype has more than one count but fewer than ten. This receptor was taken from a man aged 50 to 75 who received an inactivated influenza vaccine. Here the sequenced sample was PBMCs from blood, taken roughly 24 months after vaccination. The rearrangement joins TRBV2 to TRBJ2-2; tentatively, D is TRBD1 (6 bases). CDR3 protein: CASGTLNTGELFF. The CDR3 DNA reads TGTGCCAGCGGGACACTGAACACCGGGGAGCTGTTTTTT. Full variable domain (rest looked up from reference TRBV2 and TRBJ2-2): EPEVTQTPSHQVTQMGQEVILRCVPISNHLYFYWYRQILGQKVEFLVSFYNNEISEKSEIFDDQFSVERPDGSNFTLKIRSTKLEDSAMYFCASGTLNTGELFFGEGSRLTVL.